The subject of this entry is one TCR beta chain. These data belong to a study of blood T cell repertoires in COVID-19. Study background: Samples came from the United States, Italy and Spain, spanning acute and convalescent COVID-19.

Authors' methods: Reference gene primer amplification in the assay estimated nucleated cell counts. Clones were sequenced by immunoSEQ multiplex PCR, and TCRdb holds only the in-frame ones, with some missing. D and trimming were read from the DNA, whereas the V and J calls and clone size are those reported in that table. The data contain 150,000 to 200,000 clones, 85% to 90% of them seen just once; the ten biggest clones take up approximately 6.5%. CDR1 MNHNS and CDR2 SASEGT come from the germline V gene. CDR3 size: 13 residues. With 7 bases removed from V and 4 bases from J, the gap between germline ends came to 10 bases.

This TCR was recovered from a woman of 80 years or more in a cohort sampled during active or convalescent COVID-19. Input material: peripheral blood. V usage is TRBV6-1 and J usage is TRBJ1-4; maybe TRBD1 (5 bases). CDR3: CASTAGFNEKLFF. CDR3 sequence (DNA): TGTGCCAGCACAGCAGGGTTTAATGAAAAACTGTTTTTT.